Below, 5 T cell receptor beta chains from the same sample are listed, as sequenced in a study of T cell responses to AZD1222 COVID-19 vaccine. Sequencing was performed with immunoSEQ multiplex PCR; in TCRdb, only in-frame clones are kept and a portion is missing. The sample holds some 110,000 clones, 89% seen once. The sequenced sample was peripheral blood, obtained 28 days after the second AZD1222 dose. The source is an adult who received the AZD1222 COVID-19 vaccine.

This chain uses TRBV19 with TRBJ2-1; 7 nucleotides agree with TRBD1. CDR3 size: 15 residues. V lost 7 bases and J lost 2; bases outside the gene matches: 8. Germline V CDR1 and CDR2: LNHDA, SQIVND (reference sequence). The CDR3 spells CASTLGDSTYNEQFF. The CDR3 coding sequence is TGTGCCAGTACCTTAGGGGACAGCACCTACAATGAGCAGTTCTTC.

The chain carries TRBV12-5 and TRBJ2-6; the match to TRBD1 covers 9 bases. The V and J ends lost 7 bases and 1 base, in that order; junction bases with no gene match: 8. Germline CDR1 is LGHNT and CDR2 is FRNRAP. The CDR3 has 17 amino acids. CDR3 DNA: TGTGCTAGTGCCCCGGGACAGGGTTTTTCTGGGGCCAACGTCCTGACTTTC. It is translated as CASAPGQGFSGANVLTF.

Written as DNA, the CDR3 is TGTGCCAGCAGTGGGAGACAGGGAAGTGAGTTAGAAAAACTGTTTTTT. This encodes CASSGRQGSELEKLFF. This chain links TRBV25-1 with TRBJ1-4; 7 bases are a match to TRBD1. V dropped 4 bases and J dropped 8; count of bases not matched to a gene: 13. CDR3 size: 16 residues. Looked up from germline, CDR1 is MGHDK and CDR2 is SYGVNS.

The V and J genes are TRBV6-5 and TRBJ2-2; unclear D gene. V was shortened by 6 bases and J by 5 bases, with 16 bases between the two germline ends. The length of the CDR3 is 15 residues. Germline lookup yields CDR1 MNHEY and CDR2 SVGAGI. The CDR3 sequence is CASRPDRSGTGELFF. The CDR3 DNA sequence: TGTGCCAGCAGACCGGACCGCTCTGGGACCGGGGAGCTGTTTTTT.

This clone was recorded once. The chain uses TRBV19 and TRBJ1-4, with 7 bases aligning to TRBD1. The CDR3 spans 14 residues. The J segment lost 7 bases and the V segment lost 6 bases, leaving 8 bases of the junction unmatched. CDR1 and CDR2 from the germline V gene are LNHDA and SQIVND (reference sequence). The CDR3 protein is CASRNPGQLEKLFF. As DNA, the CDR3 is TGTGCCAGTAGAAATCCGGGACAGCTTGAAAAACTGTTTTTT.